These T cell receptor beta chains were read from a single sample in a study of human T cells and chemical hapten exposure. MiXCR, run by TCRdb on the RACE reads, gives a single entry per CDR3 protein. The table records approximately 89,000 distinct CDR3 sequences, more than 6.5% of them present only once. The sample consisted of whole blood, taken in connection with sensitization to the hapten diphenylcyclopropenone (DPC). Source of these receptors: a woman between 25 and 40 years old with alopecia areata. Some clones in this sample may be carry-over from other donors' samples. Both conserved end residues are part of each CDR3. D genes are given only for firm matches. For some rows the clone size is stated as once, few or many, or as a class when expanded; others skip it.

>TRBV5-1|few|TRBJ2-6|-
TGCGCCAGCAGCCGCCAGGGCGAAGGGGCCAACGTCCTGACTTTC
CASSRQGEGANVLTF
>TRBV29-1|many|TRBJ2-5|TRBD1
TGCAGCGTCCCGGACAGGGTTTGGGAGACCCAGTACTTC
CSVPDRVWETQYF
>TRBV3-1|many|TRBJ1-2|-
TGTGCCAGCAGCCCCTACGCTCGCTATGGCTACACCTTC
CASSPYARYGYTF
>TRBV6-5|-|TRBJ2-2|-
TGTGCCAGCAGCCCCAGTATGGGGTGGCCTCGGATAGGCGGGGAGCTGTTTTTT
CASSPSMGWPRIGGELFF
>TRBV6-5|few|TRBJ1-4|TRBD1
TGTGCCAGCAGTTACTCTGGGACAGGGGGCTCTTGGGATGAAAAACTGTTTTTT
CASSYSGTGGSWDEKLFF
>TRBV11-1|many|TRBJ2-3|TRBD2
TGTGCCAGCAGCTTAGGCGACGGGGGGGCCACAGATACGCAGTATTTT
CASSLGDGGATDTQYF
>TRBV3-1|many|TRBJ1-1|TRBD1
TGTGCCAGCAGCGACGGACAGGATGAAGCTTTCTTT
CASSDGQDEAFF
>TRBV6-4|many|TRBJ2-3|-
TGTGCCAGCAGTGACGTGGGGGGCTCCGGTGATACGCAGTATTTT
CASSDVGGSGDTQYF
>TRBV20-1|few|TRBJ2-6|TRBD2
TGCAGTGCCGCAACTAGCGGGGGCTCTGGGGCCAACGTCCTGACTTTC
CSAATSGGSGANVLTF
>TRBV28|many|TRBJ2-7|TRBD1
TGTGCCAGCAGTCACGGGACAGTTAACGAGCAGTACTTC
CASSHGTVNEQYF
>TRBV5-1|many|TRBJ2-3|-
TGCGCCAGCAGCTTGGTCGGGGCCTCTCGCACAGATACGCAGTATTTT
CASSLVGASRTDTQYF
>TRBV20-1|many|TRBJ2-3|TRBD1
TGCAGTGCTAGAGCAACAGGGGGCATCACAGATACGCAGTATTTT
CSARATGGITDTQYF
>TRBV21-1|many|TRBJ1-4|-
TGTGCCAGCAGCAATCAACGGTTCTTGGAAAAACTGTTTTTT
CASSNQRFLEKLFF
>TRBV5-1|many|TRBJ2-3|-
TGCGCCAGCAGCCTGGGAGGGACAGACACAGATACGCAGTATTTT
CASSLGGTDTDTQYF
>TRBV6-5|many|TRBJ1-1|-
TGTGCCAGCAGTTACAGACTAGGGAACACTGAAGCTTTCTTT
CASSYRLGNTEAFF
>TRBV12-3/TRBV12-4|many|TRBJ1-1|-
TGTGCCAGCAGCCCGAAGAATAGTGGGAACACTGAAGCTTTCTTT
CASSPKNSGNTEAFF
>TRBV10-1|many|TRBJ2-7|TRBD1
TGCGCCAGCAGCCGCGGACAGGGTGCAACCTACGAGCAGTACTTC
CASSRGQGATYEQYF
>TRBV18|many|TRBJ1-1|TRBD1
TGTGCCAGCTCACAACAGGGGGGCACTGAAGCTTTCTTT
CASSQQGGTEAFF
>TRBV2|-|TRBJ2-7|-
TGTGCCAGCAGTTACGGGACACGCTCCTACGAGCAGTACTTC
CASSYGTRSYEQYF
>TRBV12-3/TRBV12-4|few|TRBJ1-1|TRBD1
TGTGCCAGCAGTTTAGAGGGACAGGGAAGCACTGAAGCTTTCTTT
CASSLEGQGSTEAFF
>TRBV3-1|few|TRBJ2-3|-
TGTGCCAGCAGCCAGAGGAACAGCACAGATACGCAGTATTTT
CASSQRNSTDTQYF
>TRBV5-1|few|TRBJ1-2|-
TGCGCCAGCAGCTTGGAAACAGGGTTGGTTGGCTACACCTTC
CASSLETGLVGYTF
>TRBV6-5|many|TRBJ2-5|-
TGTGCCAGCAGTTACATGGAGACCCAGTACTTC
CASSYMETQYF
>TRBV3-1|many|TRBJ2-1|-
TGTGCCAGCAGCCAAGCTCTAGAACCCTCCTACAATGAGCAGTTCTTC
CASSQALEPSYNEQFF
>TRBV7-2|many|TRBJ2-7|-
TGTGCCAGCAGCTCCAGAGGACTCGTGGGGGACTTC
CASSSRGLVGDF
>TRBV7-9|many|TRBJ1-1|TRBD1
TGTGCCAGCAGCCCGAACAGGGGGCTTTTCTTT
CASSPNRGLFF
>TRBV20-1|many|TRBJ2-1|-
TGCAGTGCCCCGACTAGATTTAGCCCGTTAGGTACCTACAATGAGCAGTTCTTC
CSAPTRFSPLGTYNEQFF
>TRBV6-5|-|TRBJ1-4|TRBD1
TGTGCCAGCGGAAGGGGGCCTGCAACTAATGAAAAACTGTTTTTT
CASGRGPATNEKLFF
>TRBV6-5|few|TRBJ1-2|-
TGTGCCAGCAGCGACAGTTTTTATGGCTACACCTTC
CASSDSFYGYTF
>TRBV29-1|many|TRBJ2-3|TRBD2
TGCAGCGTTGATATCACGGGGGAGGGGACAGATACGCAGTATTTT
CSVDITGEGTDTQYF
>TRBV3-1|few|TRBJ1-1|-
TGTGCCAGCAGCCAAGAATACGGTAACACTGAAGCTTTCTTT
CASSQEYGNTEAFF
>TRBV6-6|many|TRBJ2-3|TRBD1
TGTGCCAGCAGGAATCACCGGGACAGGGGGCCAGATACGCAGTATTTT
CASRNHRDRGPDTQYF
>TRBV6-5|many|TRBJ2-7|-
TGTGCCAGCAGTTACTCTCCGCCGGGGGACCTTTACGAGCAGTACTTC
CASSYSPPGDLYEQYF
>TRBV5-5|few|TRBJ1-2|-
TGTGCCAGCAGGCCCCTGCCGCGCGCTCCCTATGGCTACACCTTC
CASRPLPRAPYGYTF
>TRBV5-1|-|TRBJ2-3|-
TGCGCCAGCATAGCCGGGAGCCGCAATACCGATACGCAGTATTTT
CASIAGSRNTDTQYF
>TRBV10-1|many|TRBJ2-5|-
TGCGCCAGCTCCGACCTCATGGAGACCCAGTACTTC
CASSDLMETQYF
>TRBV3-1|many|TRBJ1-1|-
TGTGCCAGCAGCCAACCCGGGGGCGGCACTGAAGCTTTCTTT
CASSQPGGGTEAFF
>TRBV2|many|TRBJ2-2|-
TGTGCCAGCAGTGAAGGCAGACTCCTACCCGGGGAGCTGTTTTTT
CASSEGRLLPGELFF
>TRBV5-1|-|TRBJ1-1|TRBD1
TGCGCCAGCAGCCAGGGGGCAACTGAAGCTTTCTTT
CASSQGATEAFF
>TRBV7-9|many|TRBJ2-3|TRBD1
TGTGCCAGCAGCCGGGGACAGGGCGCGGATACGCAGTATTTT
CASSRGQGADTQYF
>TRBV6-6|many|TRBJ1-6|-
TGTGCCAGCAGCTCAACAGGGAGCTCCTATAATTCACCCCTCCACTTT
CASSSTGSSYNSPLHF
>TRBV5-1|many|TRBJ2-7|-
TGCGCCAGCAGCTTGAGTAAAGGGTCCTACGAGCAGTACTTC
CASSLSKGSYEQYF
>TRBV5-5|few|TRBJ2-4|-
TGTGCCAGCAGCTTTGGTTGGCAGTCGGCCAAAAACATTCAGTACTTC
CASSFGWQSAKNIQYF
>TRBV7-9|-|TRBJ2-3|TRBD2
TGTGCCAGCAGCTCCTTGACTAGCGGGGTCCACACAGATACGCAGTATTTT
CASSSLTSGVHTDTQYF
>TRBV18|many|TRBJ1-5|-
TGTGCCAGCTCACCATCGCGGGGGGGGTATCAGCCCCAGCATTTT
CASSPSRGGYQPQHF
>TRBV7-8|few|TRBJ1-2|-
TGTGCCAGCAGCTTCCCAGGGAGCTATGGCTACACCTTC
CASSFPGSYGYTF
>TRBV18|many|TRBJ1-5|-
TGTGCCAGCTCCGAAAGGGGGGCCGGTAACAATCAGCCCCAGCATTTT
CASSERGAGNNQPQHF
>TRBV24-1|many|TRBJ2-3|TRBD2
TGTGCCACCAGTGATTTCTTGAAAACCCCTGGCGGGGGAACAGATACGCAGTATTTT
CATSDFLKTPGGGTDTQYF
>TRBV20-1|-|TRBJ1-4|-
TGCAGTGCCGGGGGGCCAGGTCCCACTAATGAAAAACTGTTTTTT
CSAGGPGPTNEKLFF
>TRBV3-1|many|TRBJ1-5|TRBD1
TGTGCCAGCAGCCATTCCCCGCCCACAGGGGGCCGTCAGCCCCAGCATTTT
CASSHSPPTGGRQPQHF
>TRBV7-8|many|TRBJ1-2|TRBD1
TGTGCCAGCAGCTTATCGGGACAGGGGATGTGGGGTTATGGCTACACCTTC
CASSLSGQGMWGYGYTF
>TRBV10-3|many|TRBJ2-5|-
TGTGCCACCAAAACGGGTAGGGACGGAGAGACCCAGTACTTC
CATKTGRDGETQYF
>TRBV18|many|TRBJ2-7|-
TGTGCCAGCTCACCGAGGCGGACACTTGCCTACGAGCAGTACTTC
CASSPRRTLAYEQYF
>TRBV12-3/TRBV12-4|many|TRBJ2-2|TRBD2
TGTGCCAGCACAACTAGCGGACACACCGGGGAGCTGTTTTTT
CASTTSGHTGELFF
>TRBV6-5|-|TRBJ1-5|-
TGTGCCAGCAGAGCGGGTGGAAATCAGCCCCAGCATTTT
CASRAGGNQPQHF